What follows are 4 T cell receptor beta chains derived from one specimen sequenced in a study of CD8 T cells in Susac syndrome. Random hexamers served to reverse transcribe roughly 0.5 to 1 ug RNA. A single record per CDR3 protein comes from TCRdb applying MiXCR to the immunoSEQ multiplex PCR reads. The sample includes some 47,000 distinct CDR3 sequences, 80% to 95% seen only once; the top ten take roughly 0.4%. Sequenced: CD8+ T cells from PBMCs. The receptors shown here come from a human donor in good health.

The chain links TRBV29-1 to TRBJ1-1; D unresolved. This CDR3 region has 12 residues. Deletions cut 7 bases from V and 3 bases from J, with 12 bases between. CDR1 is SQVTM and CDR2 is ANQGSEA in the germline V gene. The chain's CDR3 is CSAVPRDTEAFF. In nucleotides, the CDR3 is TGCAGCGCCGTGCCACGGGACACTGAAGCTTTCTTT.

The chain couples TRBV4-1 to TRBJ2-7; 12 positions match TRBD2. Germline V CDR1 and CDR2: MGHRA, YSYEKL. J gave up 3 bases and V 0 bases, and 9 bases lay outside the gene matches. The CDR3 totals 18 residues. The CDR3 sequence: CASSQEPELAGGVYEQYF. CDR3 bases: TGCGCCAGCAGCCAAGAGCCCGAGCTAGCGGGAGGGGTCTACGAGCAGTACTTC.

The table lists this clonotype with a count of one. The chain combines TRBV6-5 with TRBJ2-1; D not certain. This CDR3 is built from 13 residues. Germline assignment: CDR1 MNHEY and CDR2 SVGAGI. V was trimmed by 2 bases and J by 10 bases, leaving 12 bases between them. The CDR3 loop is CASSYDVRREQFF. DNA for the CDR3: TGTGCCAGCAGTTACGACGTGAGACGGGAGCAGTTCTTC.

This clonotype was observed once. The gene calls are TRBV5-8 and TRBJ1-2; D is unclear. Germline-derived CDR1 and CDR2 are SGHTS and YDEGEE. The germline V and J ends were trimmed by 2 bases and 5 bases, with 13 bases remaining between them. The CDR3 has 14 amino acids. CDR3 nucleotide sequence: TGTGCCAGCAGCTTCTCGGACGTCCCGTATGGCTACACCTTC. This gives the protein CASSFSDVPYGYTF.